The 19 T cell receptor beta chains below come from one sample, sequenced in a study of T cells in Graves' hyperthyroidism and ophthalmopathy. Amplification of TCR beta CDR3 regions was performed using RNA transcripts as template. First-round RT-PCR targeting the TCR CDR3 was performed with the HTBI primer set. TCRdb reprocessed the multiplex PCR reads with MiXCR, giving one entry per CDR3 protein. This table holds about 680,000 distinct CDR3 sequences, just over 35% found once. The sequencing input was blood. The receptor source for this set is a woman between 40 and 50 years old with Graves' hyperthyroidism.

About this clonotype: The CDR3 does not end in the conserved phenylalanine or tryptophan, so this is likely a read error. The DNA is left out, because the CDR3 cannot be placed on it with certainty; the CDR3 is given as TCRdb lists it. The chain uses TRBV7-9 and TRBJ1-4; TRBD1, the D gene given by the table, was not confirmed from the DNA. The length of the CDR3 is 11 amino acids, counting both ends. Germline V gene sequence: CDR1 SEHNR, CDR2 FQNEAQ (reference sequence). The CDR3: CASSPRGVLVD.

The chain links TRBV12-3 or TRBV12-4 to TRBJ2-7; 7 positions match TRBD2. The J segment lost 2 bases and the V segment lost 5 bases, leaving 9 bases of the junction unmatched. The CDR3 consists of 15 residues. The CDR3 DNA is TGTGCCAGCAGTCGGGTCGCGGGGGTCACCTACGAGCAGTACTTC. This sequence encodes CASSRVAGVTYEQYF.

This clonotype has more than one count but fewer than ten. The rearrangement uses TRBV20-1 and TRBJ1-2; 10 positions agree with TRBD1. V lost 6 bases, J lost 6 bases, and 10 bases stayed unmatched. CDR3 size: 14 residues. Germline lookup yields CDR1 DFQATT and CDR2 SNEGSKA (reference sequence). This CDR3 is CSARSPGTGDGYTF. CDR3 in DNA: TGCAGTGCCAGGTCACCCGGGACAGGGGATGGCTACACCTTC.

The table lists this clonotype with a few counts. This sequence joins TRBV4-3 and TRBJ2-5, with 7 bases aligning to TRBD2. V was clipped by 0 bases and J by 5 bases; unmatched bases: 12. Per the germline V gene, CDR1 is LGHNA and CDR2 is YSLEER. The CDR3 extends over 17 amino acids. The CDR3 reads CASSQEVASGAGETQYF. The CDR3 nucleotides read TGCGCCAGCAGCCAAGAAGTGGCCAGCGGGGCTGGGGAGACCCAGTACTTC.

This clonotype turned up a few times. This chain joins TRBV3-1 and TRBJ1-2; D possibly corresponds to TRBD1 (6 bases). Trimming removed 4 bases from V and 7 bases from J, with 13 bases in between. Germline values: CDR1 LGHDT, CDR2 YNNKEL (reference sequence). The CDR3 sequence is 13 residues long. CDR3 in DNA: TGTGCCAGCAGCCCGACCGCACAGGGTGGCTACACCTTC. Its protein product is CASSPTAQGGYTF. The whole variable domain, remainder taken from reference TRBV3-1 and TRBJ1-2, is DTAVSQTPKYLVTQMGNDKSIKCEQNLGHDTMYWYKQDSKKFLKIMFSYNNKELIINETVPNRFSPKSPDKAHLNLHINSLELGDSAVYFCASSPTAQGGYTFGSGTRLTVV.

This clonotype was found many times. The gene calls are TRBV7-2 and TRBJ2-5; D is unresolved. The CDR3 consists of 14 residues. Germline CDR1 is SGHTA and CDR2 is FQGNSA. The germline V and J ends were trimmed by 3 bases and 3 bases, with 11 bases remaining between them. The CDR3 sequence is CASSFDLAEETQYF. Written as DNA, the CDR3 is TGTGCCAGCAGCTTCGACCTGGCAGAAGAGACCCAGTACTTC.

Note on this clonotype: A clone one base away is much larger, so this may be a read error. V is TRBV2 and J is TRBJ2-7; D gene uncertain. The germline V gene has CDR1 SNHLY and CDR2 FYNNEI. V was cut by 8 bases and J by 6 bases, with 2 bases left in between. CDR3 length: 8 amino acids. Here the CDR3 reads CASGEQYF. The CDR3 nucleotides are TGTGCCAGCGGCGAGCAGTACTTC.

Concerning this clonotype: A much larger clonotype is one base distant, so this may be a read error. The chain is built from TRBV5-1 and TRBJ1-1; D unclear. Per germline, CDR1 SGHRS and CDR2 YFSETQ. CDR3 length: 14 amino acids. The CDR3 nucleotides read TGCACCAGCAGCTTGGAAAGCGGATCGGTAGAAGCTTTCTTT. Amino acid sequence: CTSSLESGSVEAFF. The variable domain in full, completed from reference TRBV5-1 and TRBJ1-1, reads KAGVTQTPRYLIKTRGQQVTLSCSPISGHRSVSWYQQTPGQGLQFLFEYFSETQRNKGNFPGRFSGRQFSNSRSEMNVSTLELGDSALYLCTSSLESGSVEAFFGQGTRLTVV.

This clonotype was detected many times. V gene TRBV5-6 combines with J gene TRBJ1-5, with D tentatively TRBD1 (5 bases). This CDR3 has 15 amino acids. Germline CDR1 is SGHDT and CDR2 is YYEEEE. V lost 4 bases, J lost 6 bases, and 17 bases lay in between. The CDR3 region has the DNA TGTGCCAGCAGCCTGGGGCCGGAACTCGGTCAGCCCCAGCATTTT. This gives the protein CASSLGPELGQPQHF.

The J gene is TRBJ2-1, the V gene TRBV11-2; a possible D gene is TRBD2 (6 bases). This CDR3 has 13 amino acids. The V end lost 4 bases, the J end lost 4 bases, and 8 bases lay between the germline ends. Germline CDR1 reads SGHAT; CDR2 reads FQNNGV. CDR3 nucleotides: TGTGCCAGCAGCTCGGACTATTACAATGAGCAGTTCTTC. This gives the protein CASSSDYYNEQFF.

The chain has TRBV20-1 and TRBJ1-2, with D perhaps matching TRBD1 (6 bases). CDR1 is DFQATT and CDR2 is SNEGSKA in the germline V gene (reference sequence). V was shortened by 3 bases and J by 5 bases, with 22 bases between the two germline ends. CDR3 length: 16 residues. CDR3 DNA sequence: TGCAGTGCTAGTGTCCCTTCCCGGGGGCGCTTTTATGGCTACACCTTC. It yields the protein CSASVPSRGRFYGYTF.

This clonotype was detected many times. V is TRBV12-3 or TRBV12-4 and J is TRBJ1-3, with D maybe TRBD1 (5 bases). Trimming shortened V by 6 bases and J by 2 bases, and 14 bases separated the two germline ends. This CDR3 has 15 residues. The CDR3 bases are TGTGCCAGCAGCCCCGTTCGGGGGGCTGGAAACACCATATATTTT. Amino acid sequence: CASSPVRGAGNTIYF.

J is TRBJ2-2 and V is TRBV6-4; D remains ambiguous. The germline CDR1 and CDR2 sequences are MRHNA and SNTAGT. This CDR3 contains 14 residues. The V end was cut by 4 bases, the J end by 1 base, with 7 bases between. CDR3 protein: CASSGYRNTGELFF. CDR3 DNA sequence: TGTGCCAGCAGTGGCTACAGGAACACCGGGGAGCTGTTTTTT.

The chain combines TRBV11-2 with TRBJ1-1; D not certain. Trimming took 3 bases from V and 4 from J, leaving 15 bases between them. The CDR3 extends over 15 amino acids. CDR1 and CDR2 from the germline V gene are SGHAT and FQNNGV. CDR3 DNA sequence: TGTGCCAGCAGCTTGTTTGAGGAGGGCACCACTGAAGCTTTCTTT. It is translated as CASSLFEEGTTEAFF.

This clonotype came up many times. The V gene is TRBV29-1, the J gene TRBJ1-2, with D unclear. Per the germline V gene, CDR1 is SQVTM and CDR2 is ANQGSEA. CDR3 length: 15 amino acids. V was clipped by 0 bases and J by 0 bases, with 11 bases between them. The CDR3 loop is CSVEEVKGANYGYTF. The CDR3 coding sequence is TGCAGCGTTGAAGAAGTTAAGGGAGCTAACTATGGCTACACCTTC.

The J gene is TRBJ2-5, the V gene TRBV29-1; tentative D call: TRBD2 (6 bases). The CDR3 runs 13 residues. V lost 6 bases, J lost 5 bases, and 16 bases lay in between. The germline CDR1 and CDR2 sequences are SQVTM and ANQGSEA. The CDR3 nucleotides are TGCAGCGTCGGAGGAGGGCCGGGGGAGACCCAGTACTTC. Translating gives CSVGGGPGETQYF. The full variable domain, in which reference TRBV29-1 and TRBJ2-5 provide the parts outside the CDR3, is SAVISQKPSRDICQRGTSLTIQCQVDSQVTMMFWYRQQPGQSLTLIATANQGSEATYESGFVIDKFPISRPNLTFSTLTVSNMSPEDSSIYLCSVGGGPGETQYFGPGTRLLVL.

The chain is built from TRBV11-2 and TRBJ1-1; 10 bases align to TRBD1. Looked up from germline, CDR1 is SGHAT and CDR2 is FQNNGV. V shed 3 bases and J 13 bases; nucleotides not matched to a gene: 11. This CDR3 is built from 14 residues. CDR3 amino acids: CASSFDRGRDHCFF. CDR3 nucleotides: TGTGCCAGCAGCTTCGACAGGGGGCGGGACCATTGTTTCTTT.

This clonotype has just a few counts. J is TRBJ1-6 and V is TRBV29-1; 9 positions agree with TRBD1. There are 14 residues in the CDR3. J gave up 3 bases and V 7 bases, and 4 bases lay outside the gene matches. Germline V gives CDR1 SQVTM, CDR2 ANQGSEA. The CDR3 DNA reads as TGCAGCGCAAGGACAGGGGACTATAATTCACCCCTCCACTTT. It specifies CSARTGDYNSPLHF.

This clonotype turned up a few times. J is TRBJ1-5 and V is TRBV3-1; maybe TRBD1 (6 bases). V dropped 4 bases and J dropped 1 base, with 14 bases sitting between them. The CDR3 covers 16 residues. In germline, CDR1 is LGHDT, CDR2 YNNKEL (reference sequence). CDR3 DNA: TGTGCCAGCAGCCTTTCCTCGGGGGCGAGCAATCAGCCCCAGCATTTT. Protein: CASSLSSGASNQPQHF.